This T cell receptor (beta chain) was recovered during a study of blood T cell repertoires in COVID-19. Study-wide background: From the United States, Italy and Spain came samples of acute and convalescent COVID-19. The cDNA or gDNA used as material had been derived from T cells, B-cell-depleted T cells, or PBMCs.

Authors' data handling: Using reference gene primer amplification, nucleated cell counts were estimated. Generated by immunoSEQ multiplex PCR, the TCRdb table keeps only in-frame clones and is missing some. Clonal size and the V and J genes are those of that table, whereas D and trimming came from the DNA. The sample shows roughly 100,000 clones, around four fifths of them seen only once. CDR1 is MNHEY, CDR2 SVGEGT, per germline. The CDR3 spans 15 residues. Trimming removed 6 bases at V and 0 bases at J, with 15 bases between. This chain joins TRBV6-2 or TRBV6-3 and TRBJ2-7; D gene ambiguous. Specimen: peripheral blood. The TCR was taken from a human donor in a cohort sampled during active COVID-19. CDR3 protein: CASSYALTVSYEQYF. For the CDR3, the DNA is TGTGCCAGCAGCTATGCCCTAACAGTCTCCTACGAGCAGTACTTC.